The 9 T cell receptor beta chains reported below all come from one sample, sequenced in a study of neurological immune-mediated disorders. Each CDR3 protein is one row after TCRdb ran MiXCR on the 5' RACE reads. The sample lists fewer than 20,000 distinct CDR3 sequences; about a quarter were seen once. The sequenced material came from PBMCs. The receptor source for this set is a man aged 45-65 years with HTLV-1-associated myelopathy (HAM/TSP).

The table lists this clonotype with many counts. This CDR3 is CAISESVAANTEAFF. CDR3 DNA: TGTGCCATCAGTGAGTCGGTGGCAGCTAACACTGAAGCTTTCTTT. The gene calls are TRBV10-3 and TRBJ1-1; D remains ambiguous. The ends were cut back, 0 bases at V and 2 bases at J, with 10 bases in the middle. The CDR3 contains 15 residues. Germline CDR1 and CDR2: ENHRY and SYGVKD.

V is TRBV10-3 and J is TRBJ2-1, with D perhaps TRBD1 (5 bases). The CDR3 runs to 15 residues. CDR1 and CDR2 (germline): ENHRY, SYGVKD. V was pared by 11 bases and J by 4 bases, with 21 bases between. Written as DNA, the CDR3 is TGTGCCTCCCTGGCGGCCTTAGGGGTTTACAATGAGCAGTTCTTC. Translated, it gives CASLAALGVYNEQFF.

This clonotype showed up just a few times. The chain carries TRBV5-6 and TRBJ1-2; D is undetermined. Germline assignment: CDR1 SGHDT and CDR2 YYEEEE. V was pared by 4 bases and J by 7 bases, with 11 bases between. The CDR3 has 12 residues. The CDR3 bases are TGTGCCAGCAGCCCCCGGACCCGTGGCTACACCTTC. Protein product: CASSPRTRGYTF.

CDR3: CSAVSLGGDGYTF. CDR3 nucleotide sequence: TGCAGTGCCGTAAGTCTGGGGGGCGATGGCTACACCTTC. This chain connects TRBV20-1 to TRBJ1-2; weak D call: TRBD1 (6 bases). The CDR3 totals 13 residues. The germline V and J ends were trimmed by 6 bases and 6 bases, with 17 bases remaining between them. Germline lookup yields CDR1 DFQATT and CDR2 SNEGSKA (reference sequence).

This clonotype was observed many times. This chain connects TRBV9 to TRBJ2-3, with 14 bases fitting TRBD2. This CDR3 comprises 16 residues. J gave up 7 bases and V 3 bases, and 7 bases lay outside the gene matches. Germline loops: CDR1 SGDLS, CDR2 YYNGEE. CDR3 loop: CASSGRLAGGQNTQYF. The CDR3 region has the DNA TGTGCCAGCAGCGGGAGACTAGCGGGGGGGCAAAATACGCAGTATTTT.

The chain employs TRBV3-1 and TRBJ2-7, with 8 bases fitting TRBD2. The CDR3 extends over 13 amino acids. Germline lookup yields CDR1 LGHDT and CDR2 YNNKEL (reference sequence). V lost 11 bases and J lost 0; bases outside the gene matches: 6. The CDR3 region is CASREGFSYEQYF. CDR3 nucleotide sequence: TGTGCCTCCCGGGAGGGTTTCTCCTACGAGCAGTACTTC.

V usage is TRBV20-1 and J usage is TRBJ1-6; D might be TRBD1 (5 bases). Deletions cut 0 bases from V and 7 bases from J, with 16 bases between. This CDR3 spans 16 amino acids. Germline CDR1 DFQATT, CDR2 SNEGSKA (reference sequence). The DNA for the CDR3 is TGCAGTGCTAGAGACGGCACCGCGGGGGGAAATTCACCCCTCCACTTT. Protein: CSARDGTAGGNSPLHF.

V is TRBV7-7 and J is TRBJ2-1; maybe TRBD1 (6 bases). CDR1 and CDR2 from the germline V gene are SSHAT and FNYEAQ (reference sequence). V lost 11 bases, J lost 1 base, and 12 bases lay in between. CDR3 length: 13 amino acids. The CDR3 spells CAGAGDSYNEQFF. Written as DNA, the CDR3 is TGTGCCGGGGCAGGGGATTCCTACAATGAGCAGTTCTTC.

This CDR3 is CASSFEGTGPYGYTF. The CDR3 region has the DNA TGCGCCAGCAGCTTTGAAGGGACAGGTCCATATGGCTACACCTTC. V gene TRBV5-1 combines with J gene TRBJ1-2; 8 bases map to TRBD1. The V segment lost 2 bases and the J segment 5 bases; nucleotides outside the gene matches: 8. Germline CDR1 reads SGHRS; CDR2 reads YFSETQ. This CDR3 has 15 amino acids.